This T cell receptor beta chain was recorded in a study of regulatory T cells in long-lasting Graves disease. Overall study findings and caveats: TRBV28 was favored in persistent disease, as were TRBJ1-2 and TRBJ2-5.

The time point denotes: newly diagnosed GD, antithyroid drugs for less than 3 months. The TCR library was made from RNA extracted from PBMCs. Graves' disease diagnosis relied on American Thyroid Association guidelines. With iRepertoire HTBI primers and Arm-PCR of CDR3 regions, TCR beta libraries were built. TCRdb called the multiplex PCR reads again in MiXCR, with one record for every CDR3 protein. This sample yields about 400,000 distinct CDR3 sequences, of which approximately 16% are seen a single time; under 9% belongs to the top ten. This CDR3 contains 16 residues. From germline, CDR1 is MNHNS and CDR2 SASEGT. V lost 2 bases and J lost 1, with 15 bases in between. In this sample, this clonotype turned up a few times. Antigen specificity is unknown. These same records also appear under a second study, on T cells in Graves' hyperthyroidism and ophthalmopathy. As that study records: Hyperthyroidism had been newly diagnosed in patients aged 18 to 65, and its duration was under 2 months.

The material was peripheral blood mononuclear cells (PBMCs), obtained at new diagnosis, from a patient treated with antithyroid drugs. The genes are TRBV6-1 and TRBJ2-7; no definite D call. This sequence was found in a woman between 35 and 50 years old with Graves disease. CDR3 loop: CASSERGLVGSYEQYF. The CDR3 DNA reads TGTGCCAGCAGTGAACGAGGTCTAGTCGGGTCCTACGAGCAGTACTTC.